This T cell receptor beta chain was recovered during a study of T-cell reconstitution after alpha-beta-depleted transplantation in children. TCRbeta library construction was performed incorporating unique molecular identifiers. Via MiXCR, TCRdb re-called the PCR reads, giving one row per CDR3 protein. The sample contains around 190,000 distinct CDR3 sequences, approximately 6.9% of which appear only once. Germline-derived CDR1 and CDR2 are SGHTA and FQGNSA. The CDR3 totals 16 residues. V lost 4 bases, J lost 13 bases, and 26 bases lay in between. This clonotype has ten or more counts. The TCR sequence derives from a boy younger than 10 with acute lymphoblastic leukemia, due to receive a stem cell transplant. The chain employs TRBV7-2 and TRBJ2-1; perhaps D is TRBD1 or TRBD2 (6 bases each). Sequences were derived from PBMCs, sampled before TCRalphabeta/CD19-depleted stem cell transplant. CDR3 region: CASSWWPGAWDSRQFF. As DNA, the CDR3 is TGTGCCAGCAGCTGGTGGCCGGGGGCGTGGGATTCAAGACAGTTCTTC.